These 16 T cell receptor beta chains were sequenced from one sample in a study of human T cells and chemical hapten exposure. TCRdb itself ran the RACE reads through MiXCR, one entry per CDR3 protein. The table has roughly 380,000 distinct CDR3 sequences, more than 5% seen once. Time point meaning: patch test 2, 6 weeks after DPC sensitization. Regarding treatment: therapeutic diphenylcyclopropenone sensitization with weekly scalp DPC. Material: whole blood, obtained in connection with sensitization to the hapten diphenylcyclopropenone (DPC). The receptors stem from a woman under 30 with alopecia areata. Some clones in this sample may be carry-over from other donors' samples.

The chain is built from TRBV11-2 and TRBJ1-1; unclear D gene. CDR3 size: 15 residues. CDR1 and CDR2 from the germline V gene are SGHAT and FQNNGV. V gave up 0 bases and J gave up 2 bases, with 10 bases separating them. CDR3 in amino acids: CASSLDGRRNTEAFF. As DNA, the CDR3 is TGTGCCAGCAGCTTAGATGGAAGGCGCAACACTGAAGCTTTCTTT.

This clonotype was observed at least ten times. This chain uses TRBV10-3 with TRBJ2-2; D is unresolved. The ends were cut back, 3 bases at V and 5 bases at J, with 16 bases in the middle. CDR1 is ENHRY, CDR2 SYGVKD, per germline. CDR3 length: 16 residues. CDR3 sequence: CAISDSRALSTGELFF. The CDR3 DNA follows: TGTGCCATCAGTGATTCCCGGGCTTTGAGTACCGGGGAGCTGTTTTTT.

This chain connects TRBV20-1 to TRBJ1-5, with a tentative D call TRBD1 (5 bases). Between the trimmed V and J ends, which lost 0 bases and 0 bases, there was a span of 12 bases. The CDR3 loop spans 16 amino acids. CDR1 DFQATT and CDR2 SNEGSKA come from the germline V gene (reference sequence). CDR3: CSARDFQGDSNQPQHF. The CDR3 DNA reads as TGCAGTGCTAGAGATTTTCAGGGAGATAGCAATCAGCCCCAGCATTTT.

This clonotype was seen ten or more times. The chain carries TRBV27 and TRBJ1-6; 7 nucleotides agree with TRBD1. The CDR3 runs to 16 residues. CDR1 is MNHEY, CDR2 SMNVEV, per germline (reference sequence). V shed 3 bases, J shed 7 bases, and the junction held 9 bases outside the gene matches. The CDR3 bases are TGTGCCAGCAGTTTTTGGGGGACAGAAAAAAATTCACCCCTCCACTTT. It encodes CASSFWGTEKNSPLHF.

This clonotype was found a few times. The chain couples TRBV2 to TRBJ2-6; D gene ambiguous. The CDR3 has 13 residues. Germline values: CDR1 SNHLY, CDR2 FYNNEI. Trimming cost V 9 bases and J 0 bases, with 6 bases left between them. CDR3 coding DNA: TGTGCCAGGAAGCCCTCTGGGGCCAACGTCCTGACTTTC. It is translated as CARKPSGANVLTF.

Many counts were recorded for this clonotype. The rearrangement joins TRBV12-3 or TRBV12-4 to TRBJ2-2; D gene unclear. Trimming cost V 5 bases and J 7 bases, with 14 bases left between them. The CDR3 consists of 14 residues. The CDR3 here is CASSLETRNGELFF. The CDR3 region has the DNA TGTGCCAGCAGTCTAGAAACCAGGAACGGGGAGCTGTTTTTT.

This clonotype was observed a few times. The CDR3 sequence is CAISAGMEQPQHF. The CDR3 bases are TGTGCCATCAGTGCGGGGATGGAACAGCCCCAGCATTTT. This sequence joins TRBV10-3 and TRBJ1-5; D call uncertain. CDR1 ENHRY and CDR2 SYGVKD come from the germline V gene. Trimming pared 4 bases from V and 7 bases from J, leaving 11 bases between. CDR3 length equals 13 residues.

This clonotype was recorded at least ten times. The rearrangement links TRBV7-8 to TRBJ1-2; tentative D call: TRBD1 (5 bases). CDR1 and CDR2 (germline): SGHVS, FQNEAQ. Trimming removed 0 bases from V and 4 bases from J, with 9 bases in between. The CDR3 runs to 14 residues. The CDR3 spells CASSLATDSYGYTF. CDR3 sequence (DNA): TGTGCCAGCAGCTTAGCAACCGACAGCTATGGCTACACCTTC. The whole variable domain, remainder taken from reference TRBV7-8 and TRBJ1-2, is GAGVSQSPRYKVAKRGQDVALRCDPISGHVSLFWYQQALGQGPEFLTYFQNEAQLDKSGLPSDRFFAERPEGSVSTLKIQRTQQEDSAVYLCASSLATDSYGYTFGSGTRLTVV.

The table lists this clonotype with a few counts. J is TRBJ2-3 and V is TRBV6-6; D unclear. Germline V gene data show CDR1 as MNHNY and CDR2 as SVGAGI (reference sequence). This CDR3 has 13 amino acids. V was pared by 10 bases and J by 0 bases, with 11 bases between. The CDR3 sequence: CATDRSSTDTQYF. The CDR3 DNA is TGTGCCACGGACCGGTCTAGCACAGATACGCAGTATTTT.

This clonotype came up many times. This chain connects TRBV3-1 to TRBJ1-3; D unclear. From germline, CDR1 is LGHDT and CDR2 YNNKEL (reference sequence). CDR3 length: 14 residues. The ends were cut back, 4 bases at V and 1 base at J, with 8 bases in the middle. The CDR3 loop is CASSLRFSGNTIYF. The CDR3 DNA follows: TGTGCCAGCAGCCTTCGGTTTTCTGGAAACACCATATATTTT.

The chain is built from TRBV7-8 and TRBJ2-5; TRBD2 is a possible D gene (5 bases). CDR1 is SGHVS, CDR2 FQNEAQ, per germline. V shed 0 bases and J shed 4 bases, with 9 bases lying between them. This CDR3 region has 14 residues. CDR3 loop: CASSLAPAAETQYF. The CDR3 DNA reads TGTGCCAGCAGCTTAGCTCCAGCGGCAGAGACCCAGTACTTC.

With regard to this clonotype: Without the conserved terminal phenylalanine or tryptophan, this CDR3 likely stems from a read error. The chain uses TRBV6-2 or TRBV6-3 and TRBJ2-3; 12 bases line up with TRBD2. The CDR3 is 18 residues long. CDR1 and CDR2 from the germline V gene are MNHEY and SVGEGT. V shed 2 bases, J shed 6 bases, and the junction held 12 bases outside the gene matches. As DNA, the CDR3 is TGTGCCAGCAGTTACCCTTCCGAGACTAGCGGGGGATTGGATACGCAGTATTCT. Amino acids: CASSYPSETSGGLDTQYS.

The sample holds many counts of this clonotype. The rearrangement joins TRBV29-1 to TRBJ1-1, with D possibly matching TRBD1 (5 bases). Deletions cut 4 bases from V and 5 bases from J, with 14 bases between. CDR1 is SQVTM, CDR2 ANQGSEA, per germline. The CDR3 totals 13 residues. The CDR3 DNA sequence: TGCAGCGTTGTGGGCAGGGTACGAACTGAAGCTTTCTTT. The encoded protein is CSVVGRVRTEAFF.

This clonotype occurred a few times. The chain combines TRBV12-5 with TRBJ1-4, with D tentatively TRBD1 (5 bases). CDR3 length: 16 amino acids. Trimming removed 2 bases from V and 6 bases from J, with 16 bases in between. Germline CDR1 and CDR2: LGHNT and FRNRAP. This chain's CDR3 is CASGLPDLGGHEKLFF. In DNA, the CDR3 is TGTGCTAGTGGTTTGCCGGACCTGGGGGGTCATGAAAAACTGTTTTTT.

This clonotype was observed many times. The chain carries TRBV7-2 and TRBJ1-4; D unclear. The CDR3 runs to 14 residues. The germline gives CDR1 SGHTA, CDR2 FQGNSA. The ends were cut back, 0 bases at V and 4 bases at J, with 6 bases in the middle. The CDR3 sequence: CASSLAGNNEKLFF. The CDR3 coding sequence is TGTGCCAGCAGCTTAGCAGGGAATAATGAAAAACTGTTTTTT.

Many counts were recorded for this clonotype. The chain employs TRBV20-1 and TRBJ2-3; D is perhaps TRBD2 (7 bases). There are 14 residues in the CDR3. The V end lost 6 bases, the J end lost 4 bases, and 17 bases lay between the germline ends. Germline V gene lookup returns CDR1 DFQATT and CDR2 SNEGSKA (reference sequence). The CDR3 sequence: CSANPGGGADTQYF. The DNA of the CDR3 is TGCAGTGCGAATCCGGGGGGCGGAGCAGATACGCAGTATTTT.